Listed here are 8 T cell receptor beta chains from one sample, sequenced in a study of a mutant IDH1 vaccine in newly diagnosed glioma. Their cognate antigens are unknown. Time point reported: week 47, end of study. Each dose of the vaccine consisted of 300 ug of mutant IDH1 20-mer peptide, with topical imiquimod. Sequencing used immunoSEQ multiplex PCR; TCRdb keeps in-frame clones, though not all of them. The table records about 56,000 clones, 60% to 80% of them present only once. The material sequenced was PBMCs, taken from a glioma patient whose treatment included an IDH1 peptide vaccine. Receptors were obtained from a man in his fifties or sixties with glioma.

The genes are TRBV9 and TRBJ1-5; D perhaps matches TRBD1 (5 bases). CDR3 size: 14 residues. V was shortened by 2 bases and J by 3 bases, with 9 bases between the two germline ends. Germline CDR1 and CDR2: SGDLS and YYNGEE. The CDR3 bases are TGTGCCAGCAGCGTCGGGACGGTCAATCAGCCCCAGCATTTT. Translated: CASSVGTVNQPQHF. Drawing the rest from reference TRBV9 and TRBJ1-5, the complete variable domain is DSGVTQTPKHLITATGQRVTLRCSPRSGDLSVYWYQQSLDQGLQFLIQYYNGEERAKGNILERFSAQQFPDLHSELNLSSLELGDSALYFCASSVGTVNQPQHFGDGTRLSIL.

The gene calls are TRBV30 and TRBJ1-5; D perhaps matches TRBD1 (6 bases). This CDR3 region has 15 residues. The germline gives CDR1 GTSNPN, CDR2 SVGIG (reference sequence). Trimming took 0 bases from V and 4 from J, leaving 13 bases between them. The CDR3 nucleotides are TGTGCCTGGAGTGTACGGGGGGCTCCAAATCAGCCCCAGCATTTT. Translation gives CAWSVRGAPNQPQHF.

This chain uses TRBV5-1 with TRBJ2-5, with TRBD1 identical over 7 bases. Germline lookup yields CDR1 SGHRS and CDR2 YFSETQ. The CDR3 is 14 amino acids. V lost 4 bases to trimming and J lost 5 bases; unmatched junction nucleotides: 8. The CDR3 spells CASSPPTGDETQYF. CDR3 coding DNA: TGCGCCAGCAGCCCCCCCACAGGGGACGAGACCCAGTACTTC.

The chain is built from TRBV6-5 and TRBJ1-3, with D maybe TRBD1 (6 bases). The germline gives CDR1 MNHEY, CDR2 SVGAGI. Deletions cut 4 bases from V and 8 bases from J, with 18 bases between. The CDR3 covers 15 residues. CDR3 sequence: CASSSQGWGADTIYF. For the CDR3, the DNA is TGTGCCAGCAGTTCCCAAGGCTGGGGGGCGGACACCATATATTTT.

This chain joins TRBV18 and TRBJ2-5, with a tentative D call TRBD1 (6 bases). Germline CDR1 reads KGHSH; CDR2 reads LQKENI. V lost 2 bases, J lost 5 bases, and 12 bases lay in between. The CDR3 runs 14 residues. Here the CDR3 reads CASSPSKRGETQYF. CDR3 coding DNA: TGTGCCAGCTCACCAAGTAAAAGGGGGGAGACCCAGTACTTC.

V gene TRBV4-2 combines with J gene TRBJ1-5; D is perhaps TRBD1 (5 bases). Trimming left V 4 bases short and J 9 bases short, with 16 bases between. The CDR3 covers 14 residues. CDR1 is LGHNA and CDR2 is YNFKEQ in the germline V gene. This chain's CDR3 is CASSPGRDASPQHF. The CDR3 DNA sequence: TGTGCCAGCAGCCCCGGCAGGGACGCATCGCCCCAGCATTTT.

In DNA, the CDR3 is TGTGCCAGCAGCTTAGGCAGGGGGCCTTCCTACGAGCAGTACTTC. This translates into CASSLGRGPSYEQYF. The chain links TRBV11-2 to TRBJ2-7; TRBD1 agrees at 8 bases. The V segment lost 1 base and the J segment 1 base; nucleotides outside the gene matches: 3. This CDR3 has 15 amino acids. Germline assignment: CDR1 SGHAT and CDR2 FQNNGV.

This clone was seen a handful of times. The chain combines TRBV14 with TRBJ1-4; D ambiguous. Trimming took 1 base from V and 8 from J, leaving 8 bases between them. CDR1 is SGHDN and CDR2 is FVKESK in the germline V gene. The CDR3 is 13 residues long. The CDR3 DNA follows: TGTGCCAGCAGCCAAGGGTCCAGGGAAAAACTGTTTTTT. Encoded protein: CASSQGSREKLFF.